This T cell receptor beta chain came from a study of blood T cell repertoires in COVID-19. Overall study context: COVID-19 samples, acute and convalescent, were from the United States, Italy and Spain. PBMCs, B-cell-depleted T cells, or T cells provided the cDNA or gDNA that made up the material.

In germline, CDR1 is SGHRS, CDR2 YFSETQ. The CDR3 has 16 amino acids. J gave up 5 bases and V 1 base, and 7 bases lay outside the gene matches. Repertoires were generated with immunoSEQ multiplex PCR, while TCRdb's copy carries only in-frame clones and drops some. The data contain approximately 480,000 clones, 87% of them seen just once; the ten biggest clones take up roughly 0.7%. Those enrolled, adults aged roughly 18 to 90 years, came from roughly 23 US areas. The specimen sequenced was PBMCs or T cells enriched from blood (not recorded which). V usage is TRBV5-1 and J usage is TRBJ2-7, with 12 bases fitting TRBD1. This TCR was recovered from a woman younger than 35 who had recovered from COVID-19. CDR3 nucleotides: TGCGCCAGCAGCTTGCAAATGGGACAGGGGGCGGACGAGCAGTACTTC. This gives the protein CASSLQMGQGADEQYF.